A selection of T cell receptor beta chains follows, all from one sample in a study of cytomegalovirus exposure and HLA in healthy donors. Sequencing used immunoSEQ multiplex PCR; TCRdb keeps in-frame clones, though not all of them. This table holds over 85,000 clones, roughly 79% found once. Sequencing was done on a sample of PBMCs. Receptors originate from a woman aged 40-49 years in good health and CMV-seronegative. Both conserved end residues are part of each CDR3. D genes are given only for firm matches. Some rows mark clone size as missing; the rest say once, few, many or name a class of expanded clone.

15 | few | TRBJ1-1 | TRBV4-1 | NA | TGCGCCAGCAGCCAAGTTCCTGACATGAACACTGAAGCTTTCTTT | CASSQVPDMNTEAFF
11 | NA | TRBJ2-5 | TRBV7-6 | NA | TGTGCCAGCAGCTTAACGGGGAACCAGTACTTC | CASSLTGNQYF
14 | NA | TRBJ1-5 | TRBV6-5 | TRBD1 | TGTGCCAGCAGTAGGACAGGGCGCAATCAGCCCCAGCATTTT | CASSRTGRNQPQHF
15 | NA | TRBJ1-2 | TRBV19 | NA | TGTGCCAGTAGATCCTCGGGGATCGCCCTGTGGGGCTACACCTTC | CASRSSGIALWGYTF
13 | NA | TRBJ1-5 | TRBV7-6 | NA | TGTGCCAGCAGCTTAGGCAGGGATCAGCCCCAGCATTTT | CASSLGRDQPQHF
13 | NA | TRBJ2-7 | TRBV19 | NA | TGTGCCAGTAGTGGCCAGTTCGTCTACGAGCAGTACTTC | CASSGQFVYEQYF
15 | NA | TRBJ2-3 | TRBV7-6 | TRBD1 | TGTGCCAGCAGCTTAGGACAGGGGGGAACAGATACGCAGTATTTT | CASSLGQGGTDTQYF
15 | NA | TRBJ1-1 | TRBV9 | TRBD1 | TGTGCCAGCACCGACGGACAGGGAATGAACACTGAAGCTTTCTTT | CASTDGQGMNTEAFF
14 | NA | TRBJ1-1 | TRBV5-1 | NA | TGCGCCAGCAGCTTGGACGGTCTGAACACTGAAGCTTTCTTT | CASSLDGLNTEAFF
13 | NA | TRBJ2-7 | TRBV6-1 | TRBD1 | TGTGCCAGCAGAGGGGACAGGTTGTACGAGCAGTACTTC | CASRGDRLYEQYF
18 | once | TRBJ2-5 | TRBV19 | TRBD2 | TGTGCCAGTAGTATAGCTGCTCTAGCGGGGGGGTCGAGGGAGACCCAGTACTTC | CASSIAALAGGSRETQYF
13 | few | TRBJ1-1 | TRBV10-3 | NA | TGTGCCATCAGGACAGACAGGAACACTGAAGCTTTCTTT | CAIRTDRNTEAFF
16 | NA | TRBJ2-5 | TRBV15 | NA | TGTGCCACCAGCAGAGAAACAGGGGCCGGACCGGGGGCCCAGTACTTC | CATSRETGAGPGAQYF
17 | NA | TRBJ2-7 | TRBV9 | TRBD2 | TGTGCCAGCAGCGTAGCCGCGACGGGGGGGGCAGGGTACGAGCAGTACTTC | CASSVAATGGAGYEQYF
15 | NA | TRBJ2-7 | TRBV4-1 | TRBD2 | TGCGCCAGCAGCCAAGATGACGGGGGAGGGGACGAGCAGTACTTC | CASSQDDGGGDEQYF
15 | many | TRBJ1-1 | TRBV7-3 | TRBD1 | TGTGCCAGCAGCTTGACGGACAGGGGGCACACTGAAGCTTTCTTT | CASSLTDRGHTEAFF
14 | NA | TRBJ1-6 | TRBV4-1 | NA | TGCGCCAGCAGCCAATATATCGGTAATTCACCCCTCCACTTT | CASSQYIGNSPLHF
10 | NA | TRBJ2-1 | TRBV29-1 | NA | TGCAGCGCCCCCGACAATGAGCAGTTCTTC | CSAPDNEQFF
15 | NA | TRBJ2-7 | TRBV19 | TRBD1 | TGTGCCAGCGGGGACAGGGGGAGTGCGGTGTACGAGCAGTACTTC | CASGDRGSAVYEQYF
15 | NA | TRBJ1-1 | TRBV5-4 | TRBD1 | TGTGCCAGCAGCTTGGGAACAGGGGGCACCACTGAAGCTTTCTTT | CASSLGTGGTTEAFF
14 | NA | TRBJ1-1 | TRBV28 | NA | TGTGCCAGCGGTTCCGGGGGGGGTAGCACTGAAGCTTTCTTT | CASGSGGGSTEAFF
14 | many | TRBJ1-5 | TRBV5-8 | NA | TGTGCCAGCAGCTTCGTCGGGAGAAATCAGCCCCAGCATTTT | CASSFVGRNQPQHF
15 | NA | TRBJ2-7 | TRBV7-2 | TRBD1 | TGTGCCAGCAGCTTAGATCCTACAGGGGGCTACGAGCAGTACTTC | CASSLDPTGGYEQYF
14 | NA | TRBJ1-2 | TRBV5-1 | TRBD1 | TGCGCCAGCAGCGATGGGACAGGGGGCTATGGCTACACCTTC | CASSDGTGGYGYTF
16 | NA | TRBJ1-6 | TRBV2 | NA | TGTGCCAGCAGTGAAGCGGGGAGACGGCATAATTCACCCCTCCACTTT | CASSEAGRRHNSPLHF
15 | NA | TRBJ1-2 | TRBV4-3 | NA | TGCGCCAGCAGCCACCGCGCAGGGTTTAACTATGGCTACACCTTC | CASSHRAGFNYGYTF
15 | NA | TRBJ2-2 | TRBV29-1 | TRBD2 | TGCAGCGTTGACGTGGGGACTAGACGCACCGGGGAGCTGTTTTTT | CSVDVGTRRTGELFF
14 | NA | TRBJ1-6 | TRBV30 | TRBD1 | TGTGCCTGGAGTCGACAGGGGGCAAATTCACCCCTCCACTTT | CAWSRQGANSPLHF
14 | NA | TRBJ2-7 | TRBV11-2 | NA | TGTGCCAGCAGCTTAGATTCATATGGGACACTCATCGGCTTC | CASSLDSYGTLIGF
15 | NA | TRBJ1-6 | TRBV2 | NA | TGTGCCTCCAACTGGGACAACGTTTATAATTCACCCCTCCACTTT | CASNWDNVYNSPLHF
16 | once | TRBJ2-3 | TRBV5-1 | TRBD2 | TGCGCCAGCAGCTTGGGTCGGGGGGGTGGCACAGATACGCAGTATTTT | CASSLGRGGGTDTQYF
11 | NA | TRBJ1-2 | TRBV15 | NA | TGTGCCACCAGCAACACATATGGCTACACCTTC | CATSNTYGYTF
15 | NA | TRBJ2-7 | TRBV19 | NA | TGTGCCAGTAGTATTAGGGGGGGCCCAACCTACGAGCAGTACTTC | CASSIRGGPTYEQYF
16 | NA | TRBJ2-7 | TRBV30 | NA | TGTGCCTGGAGTTATTTAAGGACTCAGAACTCCTACGAGCAGTACTTC | CAWSYLRTQNSYEQYF
16 | once | TRBJ1-2 | TRBV4-2 | TRBD1 | TGTGCCAGCAGCCAAGATTCGACAGGGCTTAACTATGGCTACACCTTC | CASSQDSTGLNYGYTF
16 | medium-sized | TRBJ1-5 | TRBV4-2 | TRBD1 | TGTGCCAGCAGCCAGGAGGGACAGGGGGGAAATCAGCCCCAGCATTTT | CASSQEGQGGNQPQHF
14 | NA | TRBJ2-5 | TRBV5-1 | TRBD1 | TGCGCCAGCAGCTTCGGGACAGGCCAAGAGACCCAGTACTTC | CASSFGTGQETQYF
12 | NA | TRBJ1-1 | TRBV6-6 | NA | TGTGCCACCGAAACCGGGAACACTGAAGCTTTCTTT | CATETGNTEAFF
13 | once | TRBJ1-1 | TRBV28 | NA | TGTGCCAGCATCTACGACAGGAACACTGAAGCTTTCTTT | CASIYDRNTEAFF
15 | few | TRBJ2-1 | TRBV4-3 | NA | TGCGCCAGCAGCCAGGAACGACAGCAGAGAAGCATGCAGTTCTTC | CASSQERQQRSMQFF
14 | NA | TRBJ1-6 | TRBV5-6 | NA | TGTGCCAGCAGCTTGGGGAGGGAAAGTTCACCCCTCCACTTT | CASSLGRESSPLHF
16 | NA | TRBJ2-1 | TRBV6-6 | NA | TGTGCCAGCAGTTACGTCGGGACTGGGTCCCCGCAGGAGCAGTTCTTC | CASSYVGTGSPQEQFF
11 | NA | TRBJ2-4 | TRBV19 | NA | TGTGCCAGTACCGTGAGAAACATTCAGTACTTC | CASTVRNIQYF
13 | few | TRBJ1-5 | TRBV2 | NA | TGTGCCAGCAGTCCTCCCCGGGGTCAGCCCCAGCATTTT | CASSPPRGQPQHF
15 | NA | TRBJ2-1 | TRBV18 | TRBD1 | TGTGCCAGCTCACTCGGACAGGGTGTCGGCAATGAGCAGTTCTTC | CASSLGQGVGNEQFF
15 | NA | TRBJ2-3 | TRBV5-6 | TRBD1 | TGTGCCAGCAGCTCCGGGACAGGGGGCCGGGATACGCAGTATTTT | CASSSGTGGRDTQYF
15 | few | TRBJ1-1 | TRBV5-4 | NA | TGTGCCAGCAGCCATCAGGGCCCCGGGAACACTGAAGCTTTCTTT | CASSHQGPGNTEAFF
12 | NA | TRBJ1-1 | TRBV29-1 | NA | TGCAGCGTCGACAGTTTGAACACTGAAGCTTTCTTT | CSVDSLNTEAFF
15 | NA | TRBJ2-1 | TRBV7-2 | TRBD2 | TGTGCCAGCAGCTTAGCAGGCGGGGGGGCCCTTGAGCAGTTCTTC | CASSLAGGGALEQFF
14 | few | TRBJ1-2 | TRBV4-2 | TRBD1 | TGTGCCAGCAGCTCAGACAGGGATGGCTATGGCTACCCCTTC | CASSSDRDGYGYPF
12 | NA | TRBJ1-1 | TRBV7-2 | NA | TGTGCCAGCAGCAGAGGGAGGGTAGAAGCTTTCTTT | CASSRGRVEAFF
15 | NA | TRBJ2-7 | TRBV5-1 | TRBD1 | TGCGCCAGCAGCCCGGACAGGGTTCTTTCCTACGAGCAGTACTTC | CASSPDRVLSYEQYF
13 | few | TRBJ1-2 | TRBV4-3 | NA | TGCGCCAGCAAAAAGGGGGGGGCGGATGGCTACACCTTC | CASKKGGADGYTF